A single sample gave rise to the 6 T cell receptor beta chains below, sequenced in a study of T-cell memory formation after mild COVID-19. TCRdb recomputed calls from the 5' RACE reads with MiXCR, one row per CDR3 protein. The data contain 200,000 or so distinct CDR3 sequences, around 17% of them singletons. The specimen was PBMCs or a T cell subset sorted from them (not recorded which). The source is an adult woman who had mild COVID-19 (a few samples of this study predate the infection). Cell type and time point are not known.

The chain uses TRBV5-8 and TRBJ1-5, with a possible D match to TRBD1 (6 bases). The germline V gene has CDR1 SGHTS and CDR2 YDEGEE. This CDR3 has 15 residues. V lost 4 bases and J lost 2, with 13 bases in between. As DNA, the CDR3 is TGTGCCAGCAGCCCTTGGGGGCAGGGCAATCAGCCCCAGCATTTT. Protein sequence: CASSPWGQGNQPQHF.

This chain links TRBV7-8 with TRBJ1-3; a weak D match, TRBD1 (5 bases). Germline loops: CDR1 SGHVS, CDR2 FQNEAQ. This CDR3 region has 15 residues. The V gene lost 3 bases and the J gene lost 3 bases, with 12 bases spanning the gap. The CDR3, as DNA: TGTGCCAGCAGCTTCGGGAGGGGAGTTGGAAACACCATATATTTT. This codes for CASSFGRGVGNTIYF.

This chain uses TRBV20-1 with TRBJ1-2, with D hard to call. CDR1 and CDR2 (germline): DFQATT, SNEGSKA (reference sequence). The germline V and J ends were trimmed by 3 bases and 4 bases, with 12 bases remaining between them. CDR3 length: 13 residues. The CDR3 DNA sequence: TGCAGTGCTAGTGGATATAGAAGCTATGGCTACACCTTC. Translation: CSASGYRSYGYTF.

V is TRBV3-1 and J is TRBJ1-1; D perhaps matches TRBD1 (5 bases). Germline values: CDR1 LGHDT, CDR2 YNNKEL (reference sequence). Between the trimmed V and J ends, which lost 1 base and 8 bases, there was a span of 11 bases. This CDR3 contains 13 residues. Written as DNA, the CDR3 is TGTGCCAGCAGCCAAGTACGGGGCTCCGAAGCTTTCTTT. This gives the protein CASSQVRGSEAFF.

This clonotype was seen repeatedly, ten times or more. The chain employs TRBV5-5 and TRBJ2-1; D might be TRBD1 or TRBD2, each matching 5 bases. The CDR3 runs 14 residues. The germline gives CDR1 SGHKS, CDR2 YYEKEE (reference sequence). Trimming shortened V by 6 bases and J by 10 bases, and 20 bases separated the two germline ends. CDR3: CASTLERWGGEQFF. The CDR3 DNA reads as TGTGCCAGCACCCTCGAACGCTGGGGCGGGGAGCAGTTCTTC.

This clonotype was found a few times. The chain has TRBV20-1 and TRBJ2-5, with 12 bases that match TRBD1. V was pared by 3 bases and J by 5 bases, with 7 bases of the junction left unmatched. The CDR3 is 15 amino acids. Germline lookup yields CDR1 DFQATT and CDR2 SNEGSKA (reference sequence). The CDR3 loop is CSASGTGGVTETQYF. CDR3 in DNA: TGCAGTGCTAGTGGGACAGGGGGCGTGACGGAGACCCAGTACTTC.